This entry lists 2 T cell receptor beta chains sequenced from one sample in a study of OX40 agonist ivuxolimab in advanced cancers. Sequencing was performed with immunoSEQ multiplex PCR; in TCRdb, only in-frame clones are kept and a portion is missing. Of about 54,000 clones listed, 70% to 80% are singletons. Material: CD4+ or CD8+ T cells sorted from blood, obtained in a trial of the OX40 agonist ivuxolimab. All receptors come from an adult with an advanced solid tumor such as melanoma, head and neck, liver or kidney cancer.

Only a few counts were recorded for this clone. This sequence joins TRBV18 and TRBJ1-4, with D unclear. The CDR3 consists of 12 residues. Trimming removed 3 bases from V and 6 bases from J, with 5 bases in between. The V gene's germline CDR1 is KGHSH and CDR2 LQKENI. The CDR3 region has the DNA TGTGCCAGCTCACCCCAGGATGAAAAACTGTTTTTT. This codes for CASSPQDEKLFF.

J is TRBJ1-1 and V is TRBV7-9; 11 bases fit TRBD1. The CDR3 is made up of 18 amino acids. CDR1 SEHNR and CDR2 FQNEAQ come from the germline V gene (reference sequence). V was pared by 3 bases and J by 3 bases, with 12 bases of the junction left unmatched. This CDR3 is CASSFGPGTGGGYTEAFF. CDR3 in DNA: TGTGCCAGCAGCTTCGGTCCCGGGACAGGGGGTGGGTACACTGAAGCTTTCTTT.